This T cell receptor beta chain derives from a study of blood T cell repertoires in COVID-19. Study background: Donors in the United States, Italy and Spain gave samples during acute or convalescent COVID-19. T cells, B-cell-depleted T cells, or PBMCs provided the cDNA or gDNA that served as material.

The germline CDR1 and CDR2 sequences are SGHRS and YFSETQ. The V end was cut by 6 bases, the J end by 4 bases, with 13 bases between. The length of the CDR3 is 13 residues. This clone has only one observation. In the original analysis: Nucleated cell counts were estimated from reference gene primer amplification. The table came from immunoSEQ multiplex PCR; TCRdb's copy has only in-frame clones and leaves some out. That table is the source of V, J and clone size, and D and trimming were worked out from the DNA. The sample lists around 250,000 clones; about four fifths were seen once. Sequenced: peripheral blood. The TCR comes from a man younger than 45 who had recovered from COVID-19. The chain is built from TRBV5-1 and TRBJ1-1; no clear D. This CDR3 reads CASTFLGATEAFF. For the CDR3, the DNA is TGCGCCAGCACCTTTCTGGGAGCCACTGAAGCTTTCTTT.